The clone carrying this TCR beta chain was seen more than once but under ten times. This sample stems from a study of blood T cell repertoires in COVID-19. Whole-study context: Material from acute and convalescent COVID-19 was sourced from the United States, Italy and Spain.

Sequencing was performed with immunoSEQ multiplex PCR; in TCRdb, only in-frame clones are kept and a portion is missing. The sample has 60,000 to 75,000 clones, roughly 78% seen once. The length of the CDR3 is 17 residues. Germline-derived CDR1 and CDR2 are SGHTA and FQGNSA. The ends lost 2 bases at V and 2 bases at J; junction bases unmatched: 7. This TCR was sampled from a man aged 60 to 75 with active or convalescent COVID-19. The specimen was peripheral blood. This sequence joins TRBV7-2 and TRBJ2-7, with 12 positions matching TRBD2. CDR3 DNA sequence: TGTGCCAGCAGCTTAAAAACTAGCGGGGGGTTCCCCTACGAGCAGTACTTC. Amino acid sequence: CASSLKTSGGFPYEQYF.